This TCR beta chain originates from a study of shared clonotypes between healthy human individuals. Study conclusions and caveats: It was the few donors that limited the genetic and exposure-history diversity represented.

Of note for this clone: As yet, its antigen is unknown.

Several immunoSEQ plates held equal portions of the genomic DNA taken from each subset. TCRdb's table, derived via immunoSEQ multiplex PCR, lists solely in-frame clones and lacks some. The table records 550,000 to 600,000 clones, 70% to 80% of them present only once. From germline, CDR1 is SGDLS and CDR2 YYNGEE. The V end lost 4 bases, the J end lost 3 bases, and 15 bases lay between the germline ends. The CDR3 sequence is 15 residues long. This chain uses TRBV9 with TRBJ2-3; possibly TRBD1 for D (6 bases). This TCR was sampled from a woman aged 40-49 years in good health. Some clones in this sample may be carry-over from other donors' samples. The sequencing input was PBMCs. The CDR3, as DNA: TGTGCCAGCAGCCTCGCAGGGGCCGGGACAGATACGCAGTATTTT. This sequence encodes CASSLAGAGTDTQYF.